What follows are 27 T cell receptor beta chains derived from one specimen sequenced in a study of T cells in Graves' hyperthyroidism and ophthalmopathy. RNA transcripts gave rise to amplified TCR beta CDR3 regions. In the first-round RT-PCR of the TCR CDR3, the HTBI primer set was used. From the multiplex PCR reads, TCRdb called clonotypes with MiXCR, one entry per CDR3 protein. The table lists fewer than 600,000 distinct CDR3 sequences, over 13% of them singletons. Sequencing was done on a sample of blood. The receptors originated from a young woman with Graves' hyperthyroidism.

A note on this clonotype: A much larger clonotype is one base distant, so this may be a read error. Here the CDR3 DNA reads TGTGCCAGCACCGTCGGGCCGGAGAACACTGAAGCTTTCTTT. This sequence encodes CASTVGPENTEAFF. The chain couples TRBV7-9 to TRBJ1-1; no definite D call. CDR1 is SEHNR and CDR2 is FQNEAQ in the germline V gene (reference sequence). This CDR3 contains 14 residues. Trimming removed 7 bases from V and 1 base from J, with 13 bases in between.

This clonotype came up many times. The chain has TRBV6-1 and TRBJ1-2; the D gene is possibly TRBD1 (6 bases). CDR3 length equals 12 residues. The germline V and J ends were trimmed by 6 bases and 8 bases, with 13 bases remaining between them. Germline CDR1 MNHNS, CDR2 SASEGT. The CDR3 coding sequence is TGTGCCAGCAGGAACCAGGGACAAGGCTACACCTTC. Its protein is CASRNQGQGYTF.

This clonotype was seen ten or more times. The chain links TRBV20-1 to TRBJ2-7; unclear D gene. V dropped 0 bases and J dropped 3 bases, with 12 bases sitting between them. Germline lookup yields CDR1 DFQATT and CDR2 SNEGSKA (reference sequence). The CDR3 sequence is 14 residues long. The CDR3 spells CSARDLRGSYEQYF. For the CDR3, the DNA is TGCAGTGCTAGAGATCTTAGAGGTAGCTACGAGCAGTACTTC.

The chain recombines TRBV6-6 with TRBJ2-1; 7 bases line up with TRBD2. The CDR3 length is 16 residues. Per the germline V gene, CDR1 is MNHNY and CDR2 is SVGAGI (reference sequence). The ends lost 2 bases at V and 3 bases at J; junction bases unmatched: 7. Here the CDR3 DNA reads TGTGCCAGCAGTTACGCATTCCAGCGGGGCTACAATGAGCAGTTCTTC. It translates to CASSYAFQRGYNEQFF.

The sample holds a few counts of this clonotype. The chain links TRBV24-1 to TRBJ2-3; D is unresolved. The V gene's germline CDR1 is KGHDR and CDR2 SFDVKD. The CDR3 extends over 15 amino acids. V lost 3 bases to trimming and J lost 0 bases, with 9 bases between them. DNA for the CDR3: TGTGCCACCAGTGATCCCGCCCTAAGCACAGATACGCAGTATTTT. It is translated as CATSDPALSTDTQYF.

This clonotype showed up just a few times. A much larger clone differs by one base, so this may be a read error. The chain uses TRBV11-2 and TRBJ2-1; no definite D call. This CDR3 has 12 residues. Germline lookup yields CDR1 SGHAT and CDR2 FQNNGV. V gave up 5 bases and J gave up 10 bases, with 12 bases separating them. This CDR3 is CASSQDSYEQFF. In DNA form, the CDR3 reads TGTGCCAGCAGCCAGGATAGCTACGAGCAGTTCTTC.

The genes are TRBV19 and TRBJ2-1; 16 positions match TRBD2. CDR3 size: 17 residues. Germline-derived CDR1 and CDR2 are LNHDA and SQIVND (reference sequence). Trimming cost V 5 bases and J 3 bases; bases outside gene matches: 4. The CDR3 loop is CASSGTSGRVLYNEQFF. The CDR3 DNA sequence: TGTGCCAGTAGTGGGACTAGCGGGAGGGTACTCTACAATGAGCAGTTCTTC.

This clonotype was seen many times. J is TRBJ2-1 and V is TRBV11-3, with a weak D call TRBD2 (5 bases). Germline loops: CDR1 SGHNT, CDR2 YENEEA. CDR3 size: 14 residues. The V end was cut by 8 bases, the J end by 1 base, with 12 bases between. CDR3 nucleotide sequence: TGTGCCAGCTCCCAGCGGAGGTCCTACAATGAGCAGTTCTTC. This sequence encodes CASSQRRSYNEQFF.

This clonotype was seen repeatedly, ten times or more. Here the CDR3 DNA reads TGTGCCAGCACACACCCCGGACAGCGGGAGGTAACCTACAATGAGCAGTTCTTC. As protein: CASTHPGQREVTYNEQFF. The genes are TRBV6-1 and TRBJ2-1; 9 bases align to TRBD2. The CDR3 has 18 amino acids. V lost 7 bases, J lost 2 bases, and 15 bases stayed unmatched. Germline assignment: CDR1 MNHNS and CDR2 SASEGT.

This clonotype has ten or more counts. This chain joins TRBV3-1 and TRBJ2-5; D gene uncertain. CDR1 and CDR2 (germline): LGHDT, YNNKEL (reference sequence). V shed 0 bases and J shed 1 base, with 6 bases lying between them. This CDR3 has 14 amino acids. Here the CDR3 reads CASSQDRAQETQYF. The CDR3 bases are TGTGCCAGCAGCCAAGATCGGGCCCAAGAGACCCAGTACTTC.

Ten or more counts support this clonotype. The chain combines TRBV12-5 with TRBJ1-2; tentatively, D is TRBD1 (6 bases). Germline CDR1 LGHNT, CDR2 FRNRAP. V lost 5 bases, J lost 8 bases, and 15 bases lay in between. This CDR3 contains 13 residues. The chain's CDR3 is CASGTGTFRGYTF. DNA for the CDR3: TGTGCTAGTGGTACCGGGACATTTCGCGGCTACACCTTC.

Worth noting for this clonotype: A clone one base away is much larger, so this may be a read error. V is TRBV14 and J is TRBJ1-4; 9 nucleotides align to TRBD1. The CDR3 covers 14 residues. V was clipped by 4 bases and J by 6 bases; unmatched bases: 3. The germline V gene encodes CDR1 SGHDN and CDR2 FVKESK. CDR3 sequence: CASSPGTGYEKLFF. In DNA form, the CDR3 reads TGTGCCAGCAGCCCCGGGACAGGGTATGAAAAACTGTTTTTT.

The chain couples TRBV7-9 to TRBJ1-2; 7 nucleotides match TRBD1. Unmatched junction bases numbered 4, after V lost 1 base and J lost 11 bases. Germline lookup yields CDR1 SEHNR and CDR2 FQNEAQ (reference sequence). The CDR3 totals 12 residues. The CDR3 DNA reads as TGTGCCAGCAGCTTAGACAGGGGAAGATACACCTTC. The encoded protein is CASSLDRGRYTF. Variable domain in full (rest from reference TRBV7-9 and TRBJ1-2): DTGVSQNPRHKITKRGQNVTFRCDPISEHNRLYWYRQTLGQGPEFLTYFQNEAQLEKSRLLSDRFSAERPKGSFSTLEIQRTEQGDSAMYLCASSLDRGRYTFGSGTRLTVV.

This clonotype occurred many times. CDR3 nucleotide sequence: TGTGCCAGCAGCCCAGACAGGGGGGACTATGGCTACACCTTC. It codes for CASSPDRGDYGYTF. The rearrangement uses TRBV13 and TRBJ1-2; TRBD1 matches at 9 bases. Germline V gene data show CDR1 as PRHDT and CDR2 as FYEKMQ (reference sequence). CDR3 size: 14 residues. The V segment lost 5 bases and the J segment 3 bases; nucleotides outside the gene matches: 4.

The chain links TRBV4-1 to TRBJ2-6; no definite D call. CDR1 is MGHRA, CDR2 YSYEKL, per germline. The CDR3 sequence is 15 residues long. V shed 2 bases and J shed 2 bases, with 7 bases lying between them. DNA for the CDR3: TGCGCCAGCAGCCAATCGCCCACTGGGGCCAACGTCCTGACTTTC. Amino acids: CASSQSPTGANVLTF.

The table lists this clonotype with many counts. J is TRBJ2-1 and V is TRBV7-6, with 8 bases matching TRBD2. CDR3 size: 16 residues. The germline CDR1 and CDR2 sequences are SGHVS and FNYEAQ. Germline trimming cut 1 base from V and 3 bases from J; bases unmatched to any gene: 5. This CDR3 is CASSLGLTSDYNEQFF. The CDR3 DNA is TGTGCCAGCAGCTTAGGTTTGACTAGCGACTACAATGAGCAGTTCTTC.

The rearrangement joins TRBV12-5 to TRBJ1-1; TRBD1 matches at 7 bases. CDR3 length: 14 residues. V trimming: 4 bases; J trimming: 7 bases; junction bases outside the gene matches: 9. Germline assignment: CDR1 LGHNT and CDR2 FRNRAP. DNA for the CDR3: TGTGCTAGTGGTTCGATAGGGACAGCCAGTGAAGCTTTCTTT. It codes for CASGSIGTASEAFF.

A few counts support this clonotype. This rearrangement joins TRBV5-1 to TRBJ2-7; 10 bases match TRBD1. The CDR3 loop spans 16 amino acids. The germline CDR1 and CDR2 sequences are SGHRS and YFSETQ. The V gene end was trimmed by 0 bases and the J gene end by 4 bases; junction bases not matched to a gene: 7. Written as DNA, the CDR3 is TGCGCCAGCAGCTTGGTCCCCGGGACAGGGGTTTACGAGCAGTACTTC. Protein product: CASSLVPGTGVYEQYF.

This clonotype was seen repeatedly, ten times or more. The chain recombines TRBV10-3 with TRBJ2-7; D is possibly TRBD1 (6 bases). Trimming took off 3 bases at V and 1 base at J, with 19 bases between the two ends. CDR1 and CDR2 (germline): ENHRY, SYGVKD. This CDR3 is built from 17 residues. The CDR3, as DNA: TGTGCCATCAGTGATTTGGTATCGACAGGAAAATCCTACGAGCAGTACTTC. It specifies CAISDLVSTGKSYEQYF.

This clonotype came up many times. The chain carries TRBV24-1 and TRBJ2-2; D gene ambiguous. CDR3 size: 15 residues. Germline V gives CDR1 KGHDR, CDR2 SFDVKD. Trimming stripped 3 bases from V and 5 bases from J, with 12 bases between. For the CDR3, the DNA is TGTGCCACCAGTGATGTTGTGGTCCGTACCGGGGAGCTGTTTTTT. Its protein is CATSDVVVRTGELFF.

The V gene is TRBV12-3 or TRBV12-4, the J gene TRBJ1-2, with 8 bases lining up with TRBD1. There are 13 residues in the CDR3. V dropped 6 bases and J dropped 8; count of bases not matched to a gene: 8. CDR3: CASRTGQGRGYTF. The CDR3 nucleotides are TGTGCCAGCAGAACCGGACAGGGAAGGGGCTACACCTTC.

This chain joins TRBV3-1 and TRBJ1-1, with a tentative D call TRBD1 (6 bases). Trimming removed 0 bases at V and 2 bases at J, with 16 bases between. The CDR3 runs 17 residues. Germline CDR1 and CDR2: LGHDT and YNNKEL (reference sequence). The DNA for the CDR3 is TGTGCCAGCAGCCAAGAGGGGGGCCGCTCCTACAACACTGAAGCTTTCTTT. This sequence encodes CASSQEGGRSYNTEAFF.

This clonotype was seen many times. This chain links TRBV2 with TRBJ2-1, with 11 bases aligning to TRBD2. Per germline, CDR1 SNHLY and CDR2 FYNNEI. J gave up 8 bases and V 6 bases, and 6 bases lay outside the gene matches. The CDR3 extends over 14 amino acids. In DNA form, the CDR3 reads TGTGCCAGCAGACGACTAGCGGGACGCGATGAGCAGTTCTTC. Translating gives CASRRLAGRDEQFF. Together with reference TRBV2 and TRBJ2-1, the CDR3 gives the full variable domain: EPEVTQTPSHQVTQMGQEVILRCVPISNHLYFYWYRQILGQKVEFLVSFYNNEISEKSEIFDDQFSVERPDGSNFTLKIRSTKLEDSAMYFCASRRLAGRDEQFFGPGTRLTVL.

In its sample, this clonotype was seen many times. This CDR3 reads CAISESMGSSGGTQYF. The CDR3 nucleotides are TGTGCCATCAGTGAGTCGATGGGATCTAGTGGTGGGACCCAGTACTTC. The rearrangement uses TRBV10-3 and TRBJ2-5; D remains ambiguous. The CDR3 is made up of 16 amino acids. Germline V gene sequence: CDR1 ENHRY, CDR2 SYGVKD. V lost 0 bases, J lost 7 bases, and 18 bases lay in between.

V is TRBV19 and J is TRBJ2-1; D ambiguous. In germline, CDR1 is LNHDA, CDR2 SQIVND (reference sequence). Trimming pared 7 bases from V and 3 bases from J, leaving 7 bases between. This CDR3 comprises 12 residues. The CDR3 DNA follows: TGTGCCAGTAACGGAGTCTACAATGAGCAGTTCTTC. This translates into CASNGVYNEQFF. The full variable domain, in which reference TRBV19 and TRBJ2-1 provide the parts outside the CDR3, is DGGITQSPKYLFRKEGQNVTLSCEQNLNHDAMYWYRQDPGQGLRLIYYSQIVNDFQKGDIAEGYSVSREKKESFPLTVTSAQKNPTAFYLCASNGVYNEQFFGPGTRLTVL.

In this sample, this clonotype turned up a few times. The chain has TRBV7-6 and TRBJ2-1; no reliable D call. Germline CDR1 reads SGHVS; CDR2 reads FNYEAQ. The V and J ends lost 1 base and 0 bases respectively, with 10 bases between them. The CDR3 has 16 amino acids. The CDR3 DNA sequence: TGTGCCAGCAGCTTAGGTAGTTGGAGCTCCTACAATGAGCAGTTCTTC. Translation gives CASSLGSWSSYNEQFF.

This clonotype was observed a handful of times. CDR3 sequence: CASSSRPGQSDTEAFF. CDR3 nucleotide sequence: TGCGCCAGCAGCTCCAGACCCGGACAGAGCGACACTGAAGCTTTCTTT. The chain combines TRBV5-1 with TRBJ1-1, with D possibly TRBD1 on 6 matching bases. Germline assignment: CDR1 SGHRS and CDR2 YFSETQ. V was trimmed by 3 bases and J by 3 bases, leaving 18 bases between them. This CDR3 has 16 amino acids.